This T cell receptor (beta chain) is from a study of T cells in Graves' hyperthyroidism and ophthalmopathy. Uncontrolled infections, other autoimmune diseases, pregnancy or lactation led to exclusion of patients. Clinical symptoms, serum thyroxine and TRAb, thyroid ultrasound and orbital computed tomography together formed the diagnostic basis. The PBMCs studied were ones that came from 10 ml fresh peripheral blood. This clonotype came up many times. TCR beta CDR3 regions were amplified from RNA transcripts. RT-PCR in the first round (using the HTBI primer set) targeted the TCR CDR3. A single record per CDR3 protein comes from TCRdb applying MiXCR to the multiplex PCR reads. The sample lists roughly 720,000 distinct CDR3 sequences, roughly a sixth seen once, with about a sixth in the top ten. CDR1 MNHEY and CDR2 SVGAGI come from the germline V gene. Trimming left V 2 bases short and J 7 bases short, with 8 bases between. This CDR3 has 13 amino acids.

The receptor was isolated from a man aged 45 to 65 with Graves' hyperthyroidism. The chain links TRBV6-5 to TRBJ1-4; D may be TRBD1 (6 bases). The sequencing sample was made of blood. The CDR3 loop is CASSYRGGEKLFF. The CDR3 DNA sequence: TGTGCCAGCAGTTACAGGGGGGGTGAAAAACTGTTTTTT.